These 3 T cell receptor beta chains originate from one sample sequenced in a study of cytomegalovirus exposure and HLA in healthy donors. 60 Vbeta and 13 Jbeta primers were used in PCR. Libraries were prepared by immunoSEQ multiplex PCR; TCRdb keeps only in-frame clonotypes and omits some of them. Of 150,000 to 180,000 clones listed, roughly 83% are singletons. The sequenced sample consisted of PBMCs. All receptors come from a man under 40 in good health and CMV-seropositive.

The rearrangement uses TRBV11-2 and TRBJ1-4; D remains unclear. The germline V and J ends were trimmed by 4 bases and 11 bases, with 17 bases remaining between them. Germline CDR1 is SGHAT and CDR2 is FQNNGV. CDR3 length: 14 residues. CDR3 sequence: CASSSQAGVGKLFF. Here the CDR3 DNA reads TGTGCCAGCAGCTCCCAGGCCGGGGTTGGGAAACTGTTTTTT.

Turning to this clone: The junction departs from germline at one end; a sequencing error may be responsible. The rearrangement uses TRBV7-9 and TRBJ2-2; 7 nucleotides match TRBD1. The CDR3 is 15 residues long. Germline V gives CDR1 SEHNR, CDR2 FQNEAQ (reference sequence). This CDR3 is CSSSTGTANTGELFF. CDR3 DNA sequence: TGTTCCAGCAGCACCGGGACAGCGAACACCGGGGAGCTGTTTTTT.

A word on this clone: Within the sample, other DNA sequences also encode this same CDR3. The chain recombines TRBV30 with TRBJ2-7; D is ambiguous. The CDR3 consists of 11 residues. V lost 0 bases and J 4 bases, leaving 4 bases between the germline ends. Per the germline V gene, CDR1 is GTSNPN and CDR2 is SVGIG (reference sequence). The DNA for the CDR3 is TGTGCCTGGAGTGTCCTGTACGAGCAGTACTTC. It specifies CAWSVLYEQYF.